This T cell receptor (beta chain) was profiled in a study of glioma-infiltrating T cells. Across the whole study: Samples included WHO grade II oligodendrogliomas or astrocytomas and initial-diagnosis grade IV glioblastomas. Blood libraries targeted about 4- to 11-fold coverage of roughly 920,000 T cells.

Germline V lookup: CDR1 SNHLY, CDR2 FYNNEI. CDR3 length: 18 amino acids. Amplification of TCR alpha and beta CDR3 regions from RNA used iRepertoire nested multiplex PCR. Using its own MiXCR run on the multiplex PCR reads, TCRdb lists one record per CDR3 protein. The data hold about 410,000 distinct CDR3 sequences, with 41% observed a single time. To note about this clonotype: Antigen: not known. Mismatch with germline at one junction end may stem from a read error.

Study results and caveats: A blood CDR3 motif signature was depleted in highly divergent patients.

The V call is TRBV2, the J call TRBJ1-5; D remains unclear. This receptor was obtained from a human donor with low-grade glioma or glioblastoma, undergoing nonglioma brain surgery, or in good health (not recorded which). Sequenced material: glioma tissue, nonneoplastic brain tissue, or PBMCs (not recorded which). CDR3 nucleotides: TGTGCCACCAGCAGAGATCTTGGCAGCTACTATAGCAATCATCCCCAGCATTTT. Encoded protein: CATSRDLGSYYSNHPQHF.